Shown below are 27 T cell receptor beta chains from a single sample sequenced in a study of shared T cell receptors in the human thymus. Method: immunoSEQ multiplex PCR; TCRdb's copy keeps in-frame clones and lacks some. The table has 720,000 or so clones, approximately 85% seen once. These same data were also listed under a study on human thymus T cells.

Sequencing was performed on thymocytes. The receptor source for this set is a girl under three years old with a congenital heart defect.

This clone was detected once. The chain recombines TRBV6-5 with TRBJ2-1, with a tentative D call TRBD2 (6 bases). Trimming shortened V by 2 bases and J by 4 bases, and 15 bases separated the two germline ends. Per the germline V gene, CDR1 is MNHEY and CDR2 is SVGAGI. CDR3 length equals 16 residues. CDR3 sequence: CASSYGTGVKYNEQFF. The CDR3 DNA follows: TGTGCCAGCAGTTACGGTACGGGAGTTAAATACAATGAGCAGTTCTTC.

This sequence joins TRBV7-8 and TRBJ1-2, with D possibly being TRBD1 (5 bases). With 5 bases removed from V and 6 bases from J, the gap between germline ends came to 13 bases. Looked up from germline, CDR1 is SGHVS and CDR2 is FQNEAQ. The CDR3 totals 13 residues. The CDR3 DNA follows: TGTGCCAGCAGCCTAGGAGCAGGGAATGGCTACACCTTC. This translates into CASSLGAGNGYTF.

This clone was detected only once. This chain uses TRBV19 with TRBJ1-1, with 7 bases identical to TRBD1. The CDR3 consists of 14 residues. The V and J ends lost 5 bases and 6 bases, in that order; junction bases with no gene match: 9. Germline-derived CDR1 and CDR2 are LNHDA and SQIVND (reference sequence). In DNA form, the CDR3 reads TGTGCCAGTAGTTTCCCGACAGGGAGCGCTGAAGCTTTCTTT. Protein product: CASSFPTGSAEAFF.

The chain links TRBV9 to TRBJ2-1, with D tentatively TRBD1 (6 bases). V was clipped by 0 bases and J by 12 bases, with 25 bases between them. The germline V gene has CDR1 SGDLS and CDR2 YYNGEE. The CDR3 covers 17 residues. DNA of the CDR3: TGTGCCAGCAGCGTAGCTGGGGGCGGGCCTACACCTGGTGGGCAGTTCTTC. Its translation: CASSVAGGGPTPGGQFF.

The CDR3 protein is CASSPSIPGTGGGTLIWEQFF. For the CDR3, the DNA is TGCGCCAGCAGCCCCTCCATTCCAGGGACAGGGGGCGGAACACTTATTTGGGAGCAGTTCTTC. This sequence joins TRBV4-1 and TRBJ2-1, with 12 bases matching TRBD1. Germline CDR1 MGHRA, CDR2 YSYEKL. With V trimmed by 4 bases and J by 10 bases, 26 bases remained unmatched. There are 21 residues in the CDR3.

The chain uses TRBV29-1 and TRBJ2-7; a possible D gene is TRBD2 (5 bases). Deletions cut 4 bases from V and 7 bases from J, with 11 bases between. Germline loops: CDR1 SQVTM, CDR2 ANQGSEA. The CDR3 runs to 11 residues. The DNA for the CDR3 is TGCAGCGTTGTATTCGGGGTTGAGCAGTACTTC. This sequence encodes CSVVFGVEQYF.

V usage is TRBV14 and J usage is TRBJ2-7; 14 positions match TRBD2. CDR1 SGHDN and CDR2 FVKESK come from the germline V gene. With V trimmed by 4 bases and J by 4 bases, 9 bases remained unmatched. The CDR3 length is 17 residues. CDR3 sequence: CASSREGLAGGYYEQYF. DNA for the CDR3: TGTGCCAGCAGCCGAGAAGGACTAGCGGGGGGATATTACGAGCAGTACTTC.

This clone was seen only once. The J gene is TRBJ2-2, the V gene TRBV5-1; a possible D gene is TRBD1 (5 bases). Trimming stripped 0 bases from V and 1 base from J, with 13 bases between. Germline loops: CDR1 SGHRS, CDR2 YFSETQ. This CDR3 contains 17 residues. The CDR3: CASSLAVGHWNTGELFF. CDR3 coding DNA: TGCGCCAGCAGCTTGGCAGTGGGGCACTGGAACACCGGGGAGCTGTTTTTT.

The rearrangement joins TRBV9 to TRBJ1-2; D is perhaps TRBD1 (6 bases). This CDR3 has 20 residues. From germline, CDR1 is SGDLS and CDR2 YYNGEE. The V end lost 0 bases, the J end lost 4 bases, and 28 bases lay between the germline ends. The CDR3 loop is CASSVEPGATPSLLAYGYTF. CDR3 bases: TGTGCCAGCAGCGTAGAACCAGGGGCCACCCCCTCCCTCCTCGCCTATGGCTACACCTTC.

The chain employs TRBV29-1 and TRBJ2-3, with 9 bases identical to TRBD1. The CDR3 totals 14 residues. J gave up 0 bases and V 3 bases, and 1 base lay outside the gene matches. Germline V gene data show CDR1 as SQVTM and CDR2 as ANQGSEA. The CDR3 here is CSVEGQGSTDTQYF. The CDR3 DNA reads TGCAGCGTTGAGGGACAGGGCAGCACAGATACGCAGTATTTT.

V and J are TRBV23-1 and TRBJ2-7; tentatively, D is TRBD1 (5 bases). TRBV23-1 is labeled an ORF, and its function is uncertain. Trimming left V 4 bases short and J 7 bases short, with 26 bases between. The CDR3 extends over 17 amino acids. The CDR3 spells CASSRGRDMWLEREQYF. The CDR3 DNA follows: TGCGCCAGCAGTCGGGGCCGAGACATGTGGCTTGAGAGGGAGCAGTACTTC.

The CDR3 nucleotides read TGTGCCAGTAACCCGGACAGGAGGCGGAATCAGCCCCAGCATTTT. Translating gives CASNPDRRRNQPQHF. The chain uses TRBV19 and TRBJ1-5, with TRBD1 identical over 7 bases. CDR1 and CDR2 (germline): LNHDA, SQIVND (reference sequence). The CDR3 is made up of 15 amino acids. The junction had 10 bases not matched to a gene; V was cut back by 7 bases and J by 4 bases.

This rearrangement joins TRBV30 to TRBJ1-4; no reliable D call. This CDR3 has 15 amino acids. V lost 0 bases and J lost 8, with 16 bases in between. The germline V gene encodes CDR1 GTSNPN and CDR2 SVGIG (reference sequence). CDR3 sequence: CAWSVLWQSAEKLFF. In DNA form, the CDR3 reads TGTGCCTGGAGTGTACTATGGCAGTCCGCCGAAAAACTGTTTTTT.

The J gene is TRBJ2-6, the V gene TRBV5-6; 8 nucleotides agree with TRBD1. With V trimmed by 1 base and J by 2 bases, 2 bases remained unmatched. Germline CDR1 is SGHDT and CDR2 is YYEEEE. This CDR3 contains 16 residues. CDR3 sequence reads: CASSLIRGPGANVLTF. For the CDR3, the DNA is TGTGCCAGCAGCTTGATCAGGGGGCCTGGGGCCAACGTCCTGACTTTC.

This rearrangement joins TRBV19 to TRBJ1-2; TRBD1 matches 8 bases. The CDR3 spans 15 residues. V gave up 4 bases and J gave up 6 bases; unmatched junction bases: 10. Germline CDR1 and CDR2: LNHDA and SQIVND (reference sequence). CDR3 coding DNA: TGTGCCAGTAGTAACCCGGACAGGGACAACGATGGCTACACCTTC. It is translated as CASSNPDRDNDGYTF.

This sequence joins TRBV6-6 and TRBJ2-5, with D possibly being TRBD2 (5 bases). V was cut by 2 bases and J by 4 bases, with 14 bases left in between. The CDR3 totals 15 residues. Germline loops: CDR1 MNHNY, CDR2 SVGAGI (reference sequence). The CDR3 DNA is TGTGCCAGCAGTTACCCCCCGTCAGAGGGAGAGACCCAGTACTTC. Protein product: CASSYPPSEGETQYF.

The V gene is TRBV5-6, the J gene TRBJ1-2, with 10 bases matching TRBD1. With V trimmed by 1 base and J by 8 bases, 8 bases remained unmatched. This CDR3 has 15 residues. CDR1 is SGHDT and CDR2 is YYEEEE in the germline V gene. The CDR3 protein is CASSLRGQGYRGYTF. In DNA form, the CDR3 reads TGTGCCAGCAGCTTGCGGGGACAGGGGTACAGAGGCTACACCTTC.

This clone was seen just once. The chain joins TRBV4-1 to TRBJ1-1; TRBD1 is a possible D gene (5 bases). Trimming took off 0 bases at V and 5 bases at J, with 13 bases between the two ends. The CDR3 consists of 15 residues. Germline lookup yields CDR1 MGHRA and CDR2 YSYEKL. This CDR3 reads CASSQESTGSTEAFF. In DNA form, the CDR3 reads TGCGCCAGCAGCCAAGAGAGTACAGGATCAACTGAAGCTTTCTTT.

As to this clone: Other DNA sequences of this sample code for an identical CDR3. The V call is TRBV28, the J call TRBJ1-4; no definite D call. Germline-derived CDR1 and CDR2 are MDHEN and SYDVKM. The CDR3 has 14 residues. V lost 3 bases, J lost 4 bases, and 9 bases lay in between. Here the CDR3 DNA reads TGTGCCAGCAGTTTGGGTGGCGGTAATGAAAAACTGTTTTTT. Protein product: CASSLGGGNEKLFF.

This chain connects TRBV28 to TRBJ2-5; D is possibly TRBD1 (5 bases). CDR1 is MDHEN and CDR2 is SYDVKM in the germline V gene. The V and J ends lost 3 bases and 5 bases respectively, with 31 bases between them. The CDR3 contains 20 residues. DNA for the CDR3: TGTGCCAGCAGTTTTGGGCGGAAACCGTGGCAGGGTAAATTCGTGGAGACCCAGTACTTC. Protein sequence: CASSFGRKPWQGKFVETQYF.

V is TRBV27 and J is TRBJ2-7; D is perhaps TRBD1 (6 bases). Germline values: CDR1 MNHEY, CDR2 SMNVEV (reference sequence). This CDR3 is 14 amino acids long. Trimming shortened V by 5 bases and J by 4 bases, and 15 bases separated the two germline ends. The CDR3 reads CASSPSRGGYEQYF. For the CDR3, the DNA is TGTGCCAGCAGTCCTTCCAGGGGCGGGTACGAGCAGTACTTC.

Written as DNA, the CDR3 is TGTGCCAGCAATAAAATAACTAATGAAAAACTGTTTTTT. It yields the protein CASNKITNEKLFF. J is TRBJ1-4 and V is TRBV2; D gene ambiguous. From germline, CDR1 is SNHLY and CDR2 FYNNEI. The length of the CDR3 is 13 residues. The ends were cut back, 7 bases at V and 1 base at J, with 7 bases in the middle.

The V gene is TRBV19, the J gene TRBJ1-1; 7 bases match TRBD1. The junction had 17 bases not matched to a gene; V was cut back by 5 bases and J by 5 bases. Germline assignment: CDR1 LNHDA and CDR2 SQIVND (reference sequence). The CDR3 contains 17 residues. CDR3 bases: TGTGCCAGTAGTTCCATAGTCAATAGGGGGCAAAGGACTGAAGCTTTCTTT. Its protein is CASSSIVNRGQRTEAFF. Together with reference TRBV19 and TRBJ1-1, the CDR3 gives the full variable domain: DGGITQSPKYLFRKEGQNVTLSCEQNLNHDAMYWYRQDPGQGLRLIYYSQIVNDFQKGDIAEGYSVSREKKESFPLTVTSAQKNPTAFYLCASSSIVNRGQRTEAFFGQGTRLTVV.

The rearrangement links TRBV2 to TRBJ2-3; a possible D gene is TRBD1 (5 bases). The CDR3 runs 17 residues. Trimming took off 7 bases at V and 3 bases at J, with 23 bases between the two ends. Germline lookup yields CDR1 SNHLY and CDR2 FYNNEI. CDR3 nucleotides: TGTGCCAGCACCCAACCCAGGGCCCTCTCAGGGACAGATACGCAGTATTTT. Translated: CASTQPRALSGTDTQYF.

The genes are TRBV10-2 and TRBJ2-1; 9 bases align to TRBD1. From germline, CDR1 is WSHSY and CDR2 SAAADI. With 6 bases clipped from V and 7 bases from J, the junction kept 13 bases outside the gene matches. The CDR3 contains 16 residues. This chain's CDR3 is CASSRGPGQGRNEQFF. The CDR3 coding sequence is TGCGCCAGCAGCAGAGGGCCGGGACAGGGTCGAAATGAGCAGTTCTTC.

This clone was seen a single time. The gene calls are TRBV6-1 and TRBJ1-1; 9 bases line up with TRBD1. The V segment lost 7 bases and the J segment 3 bases; nucleotides outside the gene matches: 9. The CDR3 has 15 amino acids. CDR1 and CDR2 (germline): MNHNS, SASEGT. CDR3 in amino acids: CASTSPQGADTEAFF. Here the CDR3 DNA reads TGTGCCAGCACCTCCCCACAGGGGGCGGACACTGAAGCTTTCTTT.

V usage is TRBV4-1 and J usage is TRBJ2-7, with D possibly being TRBD1 (5 bases). The CDR3 spans 13 residues. Trimming took off 5 bases at V and 3 bases at J, with 11 bases between the two ends. Germline CDR1 and CDR2: MGHRA and YSYEKL. The CDR3 DNA follows: TGCGCCAGCAGCTGGACATCGCGCTACGAGCAGTACTTC. Translation gives CASSWTSRYEQYF.